In this sample, the clone carrying this T cell receptor (beta chain) turned up many times. Its target is unknown. The study amplified TCR beta CDR3 regions using RNA transcripts. A first-round RT-PCR used HTBI primers, followed by a second-round multiplex PCR. TCRdb fed the multiplex PCR reads into MiXCR, producing one record per CDR3 protein. The profile shows hundreds of thousands of distinct CDR3 sequences, about a fifth of them singletons. These data belong to a study of Graves' ophthalmopathy and Graves' hyperthyroidism. Findings of the study overall: Ophthalmopathy progression was predicted with 55% to 71% sensitivity and 72% to 80% specificity. A 13-signature model separated ophthalmopathy from stable hyperthyroidism, reaching about 91% sensitivity and around 81% specificity cross-validated.

Germline V lookup: CDR1 SGDLS, CDR2 YYNGEE. J was trimmed by 5 bases and V by 3 bases; bases with no gene match: 6. The CDR3 has 15 amino acids. This sequence was found in a woman between 18 and 29 years old with stable Graves' hyperthyroidism. Some clones in this sample may be carry-over from other donors' samples. The chain combines TRBV9 with TRBJ2-7; 12 positions agree with TRBD2. Sequencing used peripheral blood. CDR3 sequence: CASSARLAGADEQYF. CDR3 in DNA: TGTGCCAGCAGCGCTCGACTAGCGGGGGCGGACGAGCAGTACTTC.